These T cell receptor beta chains were read from a single sample in a study of blood T cells in healthy people across ages. TCRdb reprocessed the 5' RACE reads with MiXCR, giving one entry per CDR3 protein. The data show under 2,000,000 distinct CDR3 sequences, about 50% seen once. The source material was blood. The receptors originated from a woman in her 40s in good health. The CDR3 runs from the conserved cysteine through the conserved F or W. Fields, in order: V gene, J gene, clone size, D gene, CDR3 protein, CDR3 DNA. D genes are given only for firm matches. Some rows mark clone size as missing; the rest say once, few, many or name a class of expanded clone.

V gene: TRBV4-1; J gene: TRBJ2-1; clone size: few; D gene: -; CDR3 protein: CASSQDSGSGNEQFF; CDR3 DNA: TGCGCCAGCAGCCAAGATTCGGGCAGTGGCAATGAGCAGTTCTTC
V gene: TRBV7-9; J gene: TRBJ2-1; clone size: few; D gene: -; CDR3 protein: CASSFWLDTNEQFF; CDR3 DNA: TGTGCCAGCAGCTTCTGGCTAGACACCAATGAGCAGTTCTTC
V gene: TRBV6-5; J gene: TRBJ2-7; clone size: -; D gene: TRBD1; CDR3 protein: CASSYKSARQGLYNEQYF; CDR3 DNA: TGTGCCAGCAGTTACAAGTCGGCCCGACAGGGATTATACAATGAGCAGTACTTC
V gene: TRBV7-6; J gene: TRBJ2-5; clone size: -; D gene: TRBD1; CDR3 protein: CASSSPTGGLETQYF; CDR3 DNA: TGTGCCAGCAGCTCACCGACAGGGGGCTTGGAGACCCAGTACTTC
V gene: TRBV15; J gene: TRBJ2-7; clone size: -; D gene: -; CDR3 protein: CATTRDRHSYEQYF; CDR3 DNA: TGTGCCACCACCAGAGACAGACACTCCTACGAGCAGTACTTC
V gene: TRBV6-6; J gene: TRBJ1-2; clone size: -; D gene: -; CDR3 protein: CASITQGNYGYTF; CDR3 DNA: TGTGCCAGCATTACACAGGGTAACTATGGCTACACCTTC
V gene: TRBV29-1; J gene: TRBJ2-3; clone size: -; D gene: TRBD1; CDR3 protein: CSVEGQGGTQYF; CDR3 DNA: TGCAGCGTTGAAGGACAGGGCGGTACGCAGTATTTT
V gene: TRBV13; J gene: TRBJ1-2; clone size: -; D gene: -; CDR3 protein: CASSLGARVDGYTF; CDR3 DNA: TGTGCCAGCAGCTTAGGCGCGCGGGTCGATGGCTACACCTTC
V gene: TRBV19; J gene: TRBJ2-7; clone size: -; D gene: TRBD1; CDR3 protein: CASSMKEQGVHEQYF; CDR3 DNA: TGTGCCAGTAGTATGAAAGAACAGGGGGTACACGAGCAGTACTTC
V gene: TRBV5-1; J gene: TRBJ2-7; clone size: -; D gene: TRBD2; CDR3 protein: CASSSLAGGVSYEQYF; CDR3 DNA: TGCGCCAGCAGCTCTCTAGCGGGGGGTGTCTCCTACGAGCAGTACTTC
V gene: TRBV25-1; J gene: TRBJ1-5; clone size: once; D gene: -; CDR3 protein: CASSEYGVQPQHF; CDR3 DNA: TGTGCCAGCAGTGAATACGGGGTTCAGCCCCAGCATTTT
V gene: TRBV9; J gene: TRBJ2-5; clone size: -; D gene: -; CDR3 protein: CASSVERQGETQYF; CDR3 DNA: TGTGCCAGCAGCGTAGAACGGCAGGGAGAGACCCAGTACTTC
V gene: TRBV6-2/TRBV6-3; J gene: TRBJ1-1; clone size: -; D gene: -; CDR3 protein: CASSYPVDTEAFF; CDR3 DNA: TGTGCCAGCAGTTACCCAGTGGACACTGAAGCTTTCTTT
V gene: TRBV5-1; J gene: TRBJ2-7; clone size: -; D gene: -; CDR3 protein: CASSYPEGPSYEQYF; CDR3 DNA: TGCGCCAGCAGCTATCCCGAGGGGCCCTCCTACGAGCAGTACTTC
V gene: TRBV7-2; J gene: TRBJ1-2; clone size: -; D gene: -; CDR3 protein: CASSRDRSVNYGYTF; CDR3 DNA: TGTGCCAGCAGCCGAGACAGATCCGTTAACTATGGCTACACCTTC
V gene: TRBV27; J gene: TRBJ1-6; clone size: -; D gene: -; CDR3 protein: CASSLKAHAGNSPLHF; CDR3 DNA: TGTGCCAGCAGTTTAAAGGCCCACGCCGGTAATTCACCCCTCCACTTT
V gene: TRBV20-1; J gene: TRBJ1-5; clone size: -; D gene: -; CDR3 protein: CSAKRAFGDSNQPQHF; CDR3 DNA: TGCAGTGCCAAAAGGGCTTTTGGGGATAGCAATCAGCCCCAGCATTTT
V gene: TRBV7-2; J gene: TRBJ2-3; clone size: few; D gene: -; CDR3 protein: CASSSLRRGNTDTQYF; CDR3 DNA: TGTGCCAGCAGCTCCCTCCGAAGGGGGAACACAGATACGCAGTATTTT
V gene: TRBV9; J gene: TRBJ2-2; clone size: -; D gene: -; CDR3 protein: CASSGSTGWDGELFF; CDR3 DNA: TGTGCCAGCAGCGGGTCTACGGGCTGGGACGGGGAGCTGTTTTTT
V gene: TRBV6-1; J gene: TRBJ2-7; clone size: -; D gene: -; CDR3 protein: CASSEAGNGVASYEQYF; CDR3 DNA: TGTGCCAGCAGTGAAGCGGGGAACGGGGTTGCGTCCTACGAGCAGTACTTC
V gene: TRBV2; J gene: TRBJ2-5; clone size: -; D gene: -; CDR3 protein: CASSGVIQETQYF; CDR3 DNA: TGTGCCAGCAGTGGAGTAATACAAGAGACCCAGTACTTC
V gene: TRBV29-1; J gene: TRBJ2-3; clone size: -; D gene: -; CDR3 protein: CSAPSPAGARDTQYF; CDR3 DNA: TGCAGCGCCCCCTCCCCCGCGGGGGCTCGAGATACGCAGTATTTT
V gene: TRBV7-9; J gene: TRBJ2-6; clone size: -; D gene: -; CDR3 protein: CASSFIREIGANVLNF; CDR3 DNA: TGTGCCAGCAGCTTTATCAGGGAGATCGGGGCCAACGTCCTGAATTTC